The text below deals with one TCR beta chain. V lost 3 bases and J lost 9; bases outside the gene matches: 11. This CDR3 has 16 amino acids. Germline assignment: CDR1 SGHAT and CDR2 FQDESV (reference sequence). The sample originates from a study of T cell changes during pregnancy in multiple sclerosis. Profiled with immunoSEQ multiplex PCR; TCRdb holds only in-frame clones, not every one. The sample has tens of thousands of clones; 93% are singletons. This clonotype was obtained from a female donor with multiple sclerosis, enrolled in a pregnancy study. This sequence joins TRBV11-1 and TRBJ2-1; 10 bases fit TRBD2. The sample was CD8+ T cells from peripheral blood mononuclear cells, taken in the second trimester of pregnancy. CDR3 DNA: TGTGCCAGCAGCTTGGGCGTAGCGGGAGGATGGGGTGAGCAGTTCTTC. Its protein product is CASSLGVAGGWGEQFF.